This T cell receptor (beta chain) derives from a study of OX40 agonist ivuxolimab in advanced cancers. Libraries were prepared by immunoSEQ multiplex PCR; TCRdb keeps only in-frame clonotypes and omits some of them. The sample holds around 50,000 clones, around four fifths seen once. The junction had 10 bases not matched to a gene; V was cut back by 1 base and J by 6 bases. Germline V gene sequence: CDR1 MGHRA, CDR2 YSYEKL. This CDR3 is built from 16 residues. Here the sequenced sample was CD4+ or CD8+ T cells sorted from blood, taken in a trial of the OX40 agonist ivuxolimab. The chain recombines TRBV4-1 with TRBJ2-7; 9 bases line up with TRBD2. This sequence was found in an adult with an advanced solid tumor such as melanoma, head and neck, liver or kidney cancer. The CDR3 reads CASSQVPAGGPSEQYF. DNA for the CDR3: TGCGCCAGCAGCCAAGTCCCGGCGGGAGGGCCCAGCGAGCAGTACTTC.